The rows below give T cell receptor beta chains drawn from one sample of a study of blood T cells in healthy people across ages. TCRdb itself ran the 5' RACE reads through MiXCR, one entry per CDR3 protein. The sample includes around 2 million distinct CDR3 sequences, more than 35% seen only once; the top ten take about 23%. Material: blood. The receptors stem from a human donor in good health. The CDR3 runs from the conserved cysteine through the conserved F or W. Fields, in order: clone size, V gene, CDR3 length, J gene, D gene, CDR3 DNA, CDR3 protein. D genes are given only for firm matches. Some rows have no size entry. The others give once, few or many, or a class for an expanded clone.

clone size: NA
V gene: TRBV7-8
CDR3 length: 17
J gene: TRBJ1-6
D gene: TRBD1
CDR3 DNA: TGTGCCAGCAGCTTAAGGACAGGAAGCTCCTATAATTCACCCCTCCACTTT
CDR3 protein: CASSLRTGSSYNSPLHF

clone size: few
V gene: TRBV7-3
CDR3 length: 15
J gene: TRBJ2-2
D gene: NA
CDR3 DNA: TGTGCCAGCAGCTTATTACCCGAGAACACCGGGGAGCTGTTTTTT
CDR3 protein: CASSLLPENTGELFF

clone size: NA
V gene: TRBV7-2
CDR3 length: 14
J gene: TRBJ2-3
D gene: NA
CDR3 DNA: TGTGCCAGCAGCTTATACCCCGGACAGGATACGCAGTATTTT
CDR3 protein: CASSLYPGQDTQYF

clone size: few
V gene: TRBV11-2
CDR3 length: 14
J gene: TRBJ1-2
D gene: TRBD1
CDR3 DNA: TGTGCCAGCATCGCCGGGACAGCCTCCGATGGCTACACCTTC
CDR3 protein: CASIAGTASDGYTF

clone size: NA
V gene: TRBV7-2
CDR3 length: 17
J gene: TRBJ2-3
D gene: NA
CDR3 DNA: TGTGCCAGCAGCTTTCCCTGGGCGCTGTCTAGCACAGATACGCAGTATTTT
CDR3 protein: CASSFPWALSSTDTQYF

clone size: NA
V gene: TRBV7-3
CDR3 length: 16
J gene: TRBJ1-2
D gene: TRBD1
CDR3 DNA: TGTGCCAGCAGCTCGTTGGGGACAGGCAATCCCAATGGCTACACCTTC
CDR3 protein: CASSSLGTGNPNGYTF

clone size: NA
V gene: TRBV20-1
CDR3 length: 8
J gene: TRBJ1-1
D gene: NA
CDR3 DNA: TGCTCCTACCCTGGAGCTTTCTTT
CDR3 protein: CSYPGAFF

clone size: NA
V gene: TRBV20-1
CDR3 length: 14
J gene: TRBJ2-5
D gene: NA
CDR3 DNA: TGCAGTGCCGCCATAGACAGCTACCAAGAGACCCAGTACTTC
CDR3 protein: CSAAIDSYQETQYF

clone size: NA
V gene: TRBV12-3/TRBV12-4
CDR3 length: 14
J gene: TRBJ1-5
D gene: TRBD1
CDR3 DNA: TGTGCCAGCAGTTTCGCGACAGGGAATCAGCCCCAGCATTTT
CDR3 protein: CASSFATGNQPQHF

clone size: NA
V gene: TRBV28
CDR3 length: 14
J gene: TRBJ1-2
D gene: TRBD1
CDR3 DNA: TGTGCCAGCAGACCAACAGGGGGAGGGTATGGCTACACCTTC
CDR3 protein: CASRPTGGGYGYTF

clone size: NA
V gene: TRBV28
CDR3 length: 16
J gene: TRBJ2-7
D gene: TRBD1
CDR3 DNA: TGTGCCAGCAGTCCCCAGGGACAGTTGAGCTCCTACGAGCAGTACTTC
CDR3 protein: CASSPQGQLSSYEQYF

clone size: NA
V gene: TRBV19
CDR3 length: 13
J gene: TRBJ1-1
D gene: NA
CDR3 DNA: TGTGCCAGTAGATTGGACACCGCCACTGAAGCTTTCTTT
CDR3 protein: CASRLDTATEAFF

clone size: few
V gene: TRBV25-1
CDR3 length: 17
J gene: TRBJ1-2
D gene: NA
CDR3 DNA: TGTGCCAGCAGTGAATATTTTGGCCATGAGGGGGACTATGGCTACACCTTC
CDR3 protein: CASSEYFGHEGDYGYTF

clone size: NA
V gene: TRBV7-9
CDR3 length: 15
J gene: TRBJ2-3
D gene: NA
CDR3 DNA: TGTGCCAGCACCACCGGCAGGGGTCTTCAGGATACGCAGTATTTT
CDR3 protein: CASTTGRGLQDTQYF

clone size: NA
V gene: TRBV7-9
CDR3 length: 13
J gene: TRBJ2-1
D gene: TRBD2
CDR3 DNA: TGTGCCAGCAGCTTAGTAAGCGGGGTGGGGCAGTTCTTC
CDR3 protein: CASSLVSGVGQFF

clone size: few
V gene: TRBV5-1
CDR3 length: 15
J gene: TRBJ2-7
D gene: NA
CDR3 DNA: TGCGCCAGCAGCTTGGTAGCAGGAGCCCCCTACGAGCAGTACTTC
CDR3 protein: CASSLVAGAPYEQYF

clone size: few
V gene: TRBV12-3/TRBV12-4
CDR3 length: 14
J gene: TRBJ1-4
D gene: TRBD1
CDR3 DNA: TGTGCCAGCAGGGAGACAGGGGAGAATGAAAAACTGTTTTTT
CDR3 protein: CASRETGENEKLFF